One and the same sample provided the 22 T cell receptor beta chains below, sequenced in a study of CD8 T cells in ankylosing spondylitis. TCRdb used MiXCR to reprocess the 5' RACE reads, holding one entry per CDR3 protein. Among tens of thousands of distinct CDR3 sequences listed, 5.3% were seen once. The sample was blood, either unsorted or a sorted T cell fraction (not recorded which). Every receptor here comes from a male donor with ankylosing spondylitis or in good health (not recorded which).

This clonotype was seen many times. This chain links TRBV20-1 with TRBJ2-1; a possible D gene is TRBD1 (6 bases). The CDR3 sequence is 14 residues long. The germline CDR1 and CDR2 sequences are DFQATT and SNEGSKA (reference sequence). The V gene lost 5 bases and the J gene lost 6 bases, with 17 bases spanning the gap. Here the CDR3 reads CSADNRVHINEQFF. The CDR3 nucleotides read TGCAGTGCTGACAACAGGGTACACATCAATGAGCAGTTCTTC.

This clonotype was seen repeatedly, ten times or more. This sequence joins TRBV29-1 and TRBJ2-1; 10 bases fit TRBD1. The CDR3 has 13 residues. The trim removed 6 bases at V and 6 bases at J, leaving 5 bases unmatched. Germline lookup yields CDR1 SQVTM and CDR2 ANQGSEA. CDR3 protein: CSVLGTGVNEQFF. The CDR3 DNA sequence: TGCAGCGTATTAGGGACAGGGGTCAATGAGCAGTTCTTC.

This clonotype was counted at least ten times. The genes are TRBV10-3 and TRBJ2-5; a weak D match, TRBD1 (6 bases). The germline V gene has CDR1 ENHRY and CDR2 SYGVKD. The CDR3 runs to 15 residues. V was cut by 0 bases and J by 1 base, with 9 bases left in between. CDR3 DNA: TGTGCCATCAGTGAGTCGGGACAAACCCAAGAGACCCAGTACTTC. It translates to CAISESGQTQETQYF.

There are many counts of this clonotype. The chain uses TRBV9 and TRBJ1-2, with 12 bases lining up with TRBD1. Per germline, CDR1 SGDLS and CDR2 YYNGEE. The CDR3 is 17 amino acids. The V gene end was trimmed by 4 bases and the J gene end by 7 bases; junction bases not matched to a gene: 14. The CDR3 reads CASSSSPPGQGAFGYTF. The CDR3 DNA sequence: TGTGCCAGCAGCTCCTCCCCCCCGGGACAGGGGGCTTTTGGCTACACCTTC.

As concerns this clonotype: This may stem from a read error, because a much larger clone lies one nucleotide away. This chain uses TRBV7-9 with TRBJ1-1; D may be TRBD1 (6 bases). Germline values: CDR1 SEHNR, CDR2 FQNEAQ (reference sequence). This CDR3 contains 14 residues. In nucleotides, the CDR3 is TGTGCCAGCAGCTTAAGGGGGTACGACACTGAAGTTTTCTTT. Protein product: CASSLRGYDTEVFF.

Only a few counts were recorded for this clonotype. The chain carries TRBV7-2 and TRBJ2-7, with a possible D match to TRBD1 (6 bases). This CDR3 region has 15 residues. Germline assignment: CDR1 SGHTA and CDR2 FQGNSA. The V and J ends lost 1 base and 6 bases respectively, with 16 bases between them. The CDR3 DNA follows: TGTGCCAGCAGCTTAGGGCCGGGGACACTCTTCGAGCAGTACTTC. Protein: CASSLGPGTLFEQYF.

This clonotype was counted many times. V and J are TRBV11-2 and TRBJ2-7; D call uncertain. The CDR3 has 15 residues. CDR1 is SGHAT and CDR2 is FQNNGV in the germline V gene. Trimming removed 2 bases from V and 2 bases from J, with 13 bases in between. CDR3 nucleotide sequence: TGTGCCAGCAGCTTATCAGGCCCGACACCCTACGAGCAGTACTTC. It translates to CASSLSGPTPYEQYF.

Ten or more counts support this clonotype. This chain links TRBV29-1 with TRBJ2-1, with no clear D. The CDR3 sequence is 13 residues long. V lost 7 bases and J lost 3, with 13 bases in between. The germline CDR1 and CDR2 sequences are SQVTM and ANQGSEA. The CDR3 is CSADHLNYNEQFF. CDR3 in DNA: TGCAGCGCTGACCACCTGAACTACAATGAGCAGTTCTTC.

This clonotype was found a few times. The chain joins TRBV7-9 to TRBJ2-1; possibly TRBD1 or TRBD2 for D (6 bases each). The CDR3 covers 17 residues. V lost 1 base and J lost 2, with 15 bases in between. The germline V gene has CDR1 SEHNR and CDR2 FQNEAQ (reference sequence). The CDR3 spells CASSLERGRAAYNEQFF. The CDR3 DNA sequence: TGTGCCAGCAGCTTAGAACGGGGGCGAGCCGCCTACAATGAGCAGTTCTTC.

In this sample, this clonotype turned up many times. The genes are TRBV7-2 and TRBJ2-3, with no clear D. CDR1 is SGHTA and CDR2 is FQGNSA in the germline V gene. The CDR3 has 15 amino acids. The V and J ends lost 7 bases and 2 bases respectively, with 16 bases between them. The CDR3 sequence is CASKRSPAFTDTQYF. The CDR3 nucleotides are TGTGCCAGCAAAAGGTCCCCCGCATTCACAGATACGCAGTATTTT.

There are many counts of this clonotype. This chain links TRBV2 with TRBJ2-1, with TRBD1 matching 9 bases. The CDR3 sequence is 15 residues long. CDR1 SNHLY and CDR2 FYNNEI come from the germline V gene. Trimming took 8 bases from V and 4 from J; bases not matched to a gene: 9. DNA of the CDR3: TGTGCCAGCCGGAATGGACAGGGGCGATACAATGAGCAGTTCTTC. Protein sequence: CASRNGQGRYNEQFF.

This clonotype was counted at least ten times. The chain combines TRBV18 with TRBJ1-1; D is undetermined. The germline V gene has CDR1 KGHSH and CDR2 LQKENI. Trimming shortened V by 3 bases and J by 1 base, and 12 bases separated the two germline ends. The CDR3 is 15 residues long. The DNA of the CDR3 is TGTGCCAGCTCACCCGGGCGGGATCGGAACACTGAAGCTTTCTTT. This codes for CASSPGRDRNTEAFF.

This clonotype was counted at least ten times. V gene TRBV20-1 combines with J gene TRBJ1-1; no reliable D call. This CDR3 region has 14 residues. Deletions cut 0 bases from V and 1 base from J, with 9 bases between. From germline, CDR1 is DFQATT and CDR2 SNEGSKA (reference sequence). CDR3 sequence: CSARERVRNTEAFF. Written as DNA, the CDR3 is TGCAGTGCTAGAGAGAGGGTAAGGAACACTGAAGCTTTCTTT.

This rearrangement joins TRBV9 to TRBJ2-3, with 7 positions matching TRBD2. The V and J ends lost 1 base and 2 bases, in that order; junction bases with no gene match: 7. The CDR3 length is 16 residues. The germline gives CDR1 SGDLS, CDR2 YYNGEE. The CDR3 loop is CASSVFPGGITDTQYF. The CDR3 coding sequence is TGTGCCAGCAGCGTATTCCCCGGGGGGATCACAGATACGCAGTATTTT.

This clonotype was counted ten times or more. The V and J genes are TRBV11-2 and TRBJ2-7, with D perhaps assigned TRBD1 or TRBD2 (6 bases each). CDR3 length: 14 amino acids. The germline V gene encodes CDR1 SGHAT and CDR2 FQNNGV. V lost 2 bases, J lost 6 bases, and 14 bases lay in between. DNA of the CDR3: TGTGCCAGCAGCTTACCGGGGGCACAGTCCGAGCAGTACTTC. Its translation: CASSLPGAQSEQYF. The full variable domain, rest sourced from reference TRBV11-2 and TRBJ2-7, is EAGVAQSPRYKIIEKRQSVAFWCNPISGHATLYWYQQILGQGPKLLIQFQNNGVVDDSQLPKDRFSAERLKGVDSTLKIQPAKLEDSAVYLCASSLPGAQSEQYFGPGTRLTVT.

This clonotype has ten or more counts. The chain recombines TRBV5-1 with TRBJ2-7; tentatively, D is TRBD1 (6 bases). The CDR3 totals 13 residues. V dropped 0 bases and J dropped 9 bases, with 13 bases sitting between them. Germline V CDR1 and CDR2: SGHRS, YFSETQ. As DNA, the CDR3 is TGCGCCAGCAGCTTGGAACAGGGTCGGACGCAGTACTTC. Translation gives CASSLEQGRTQYF.

At least ten counts were recorded for this clonotype. This chain joins TRBV3-1 and TRBJ1-2; TRBD1 matches 7 bases. Germline V gene sequence: CDR1 LGHDT, CDR2 YNNKEL (reference sequence). CDR3 length: 18 amino acids. Trimming removed 3 bases from V and 2 bases from J; junction bases left unmatched: 15. The CDR3 DNA sequence: TGTGCCAGCAGCCACGGAGAAATAACCGACAGGGCAAACTATGGCTACACCTTC. It codes for CASSHGEITDRANYGYTF.

This clonotype showed up many times. The chain carries TRBV27 and TRBJ1-1; D unclear. The CDR3 spans 16 residues. V was trimmed by 2 bases and J by 0 bases, leaving 13 bases between them. The germline V gene encodes CDR1 MNHEY and CDR2 SMNVEV (reference sequence). This CDR3 reads CASSLDPGNMNTEAFF. CDR3 sequence (DNA): TGTGCCAGCAGTTTAGATCCGGGGAATATGAACACTGAAGCTTTCTTT.

This clonotype was counted ten times or more. V usage is TRBV21-1 and J usage is TRBJ2-7. TRBV21-1 is labeled a pseudogene. The CDR3 loop spans 14 amino acids. The CDR3 loop is CASSQDIGPYEQYF. CDR3 in DNA: TGTGCCAGCAGCCAAGACATAGGGCCCTACGAGCAGTACTTC.

This clonotype was observed many times. The CDR3 here is CSARRDRADFKISRKREYEQYF. CDR3 DNA: TGCAGTGCTAGAAGGGACAGGGCGGACTTTAAAATTTCACGGAAACGGGAGTACGAGCAGTACTTC. The chain uses TRBV20-1 and TRBJ2-7; TRBD1 aligns across 9 bases. Germline lookup yields CDR1 DFQATT and CDR2 SNEGSKA (reference sequence). The V gene end was trimmed by 2 bases and the J gene end by 4 bases; junction bases not matched to a gene: 30. The CDR3 totals 22 residues.

The table lists this clonotype with many counts. The CDR3 region is CATSQSPGERETQYF. The CDR3 DNA reads as TGTGCCACCAGCCAGAGCCCGGGGGAGCGAGAGACCCAGTACTTC. The chain links TRBV15 to TRBJ2-5, with D perhaps TRBD2 (6 bases). The germline CDR1 and CDR2 sequences are LNHNV and YYDKDF (reference sequence). This CDR3 is built from 15 residues. Trimming shortened V by 5 bases and J by 4 bases, and 17 bases separated the two germline ends.

As to this clonotype: A read error is possible here, since a much larger clone lies one base away. V gene TRBV7-9 combines with J gene TRBJ1-2; D might be TRBD1 (5 bases). The CDR3 sequence is 12 residues long. The V end lost 1 base, the J end lost 13 bases, and 13 bases lay between the germline ends. Per germline, CDR1 SEHNR and CDR2 FQNEAQ (reference sequence). The CDR3 region is CASSLDRPGPTF. The CDR3 DNA is TGTGCCAGCAGCTTAGACCGGCCAGGGCCCACCTTC. Supplemented by reference TRBV7-9 and TRBJ1-2, the full variable domain reads DTGVSQNPRHKITKRGQNVTFRCDPISEHNRLYWYRQTLGQGPEFLTYFQNEAQLEKSRLLSDRFSAERPKGSFSTLEIQRTEQGDSAMYLCASSLDRPGPTFGSGTRLTVV.